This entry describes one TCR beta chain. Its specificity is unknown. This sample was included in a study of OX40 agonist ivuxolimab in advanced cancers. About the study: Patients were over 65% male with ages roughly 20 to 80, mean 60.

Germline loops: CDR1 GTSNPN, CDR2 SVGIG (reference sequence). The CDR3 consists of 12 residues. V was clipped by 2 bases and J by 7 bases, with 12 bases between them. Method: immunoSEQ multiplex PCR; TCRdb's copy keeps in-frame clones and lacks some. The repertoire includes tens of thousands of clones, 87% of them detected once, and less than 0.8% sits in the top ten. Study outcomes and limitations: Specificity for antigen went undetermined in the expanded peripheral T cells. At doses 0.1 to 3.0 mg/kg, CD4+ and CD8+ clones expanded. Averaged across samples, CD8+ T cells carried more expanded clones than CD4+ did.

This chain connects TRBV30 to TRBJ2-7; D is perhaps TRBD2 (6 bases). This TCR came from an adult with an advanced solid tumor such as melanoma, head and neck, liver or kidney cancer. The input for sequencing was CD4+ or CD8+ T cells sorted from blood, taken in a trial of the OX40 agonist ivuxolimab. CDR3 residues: CAWSSGEREQYF. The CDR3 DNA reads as TGTGCCTGGAGTTCGGGGGAGAGGGAGCAGTACTTC.